These T cell receptor beta chains were read from a single sample in a study of a mutant IDH1 vaccine in newly diagnosed glioma. Repertoires were generated with immunoSEQ multiplex PCR, while TCRdb's copy carries only in-frame clones and drops some. The sample consists of 30,000 to 35,000 clones, 80% to 95% of them appearing once. No cognate antigen is known for these TCRs. The starting material was PBMCs, obtained from a glioma patient whose treatment included an IDH1 peptide vaccine. The origin of the receptors is a middle-aged woman with glioma. CDR3s include the opening cysteine and the closing phenylalanine or tryptophan. The D gene is left open where the match is weak. Size is stated for part of the rows, as once, few or many counts, or as a class when the clone is expanded.

cdr3_aa cdr3_nt clone_size v_call d_call j_call
CASSRMGRGLNTEAFF TGTGCCAGCAGCCGCATGGGACGGGGGCTGAACACTGAAGCTTTCTTT once TRBV27 . TRBJ1-1
CASSLAGQGGGEKLFF TGCGCCAGCAGCTTGGCCGGACAGGGAGGAGGGGAAAAACTGTTTTTT . TRBV5-1 TRBD1 TRBJ1-4
CASSSEPSGLASTGELFF TGTGCCAGCAGTTCTGAACCCTCGGGACTAGCTTCCACGGGGGAGCTGTTTTTT few TRBV2 TRBD2 TRBJ2-2
CASSEGRVREKLFF TGTGCCAGCAGTGAGGGCAGGGTCCGTGAAAAACTGTTTTTT . TRBV25-1 . TRBJ1-4
CSVTGFGGETQYF TGCAGCGTGACAGGTTTCGGCGGGGAGACCCAGTACTTC . TRBV29-1 . TRBJ2-5
CSVEGTETYEQYF TGCAGCGTTGAAGGGACAGAGACCTACGAGCAGTACTTC . TRBV29-1 . TRBJ2-7
CASSLSRTGNGYTF TGTGCCAGTAGCCTCTCCCGGACAGGGAATGGCTACACCTTC . TRBV19 TRBD1 TRBJ1-2
CASSPTNMNTEAFF TGTGCCAGCTCACCAACCAATATGAACACTGAAGCTTTCTTT . TRBV18 . TRBJ1-1
CASSQDTDQPQHF TGCGCCAGCAGCCAAGATACCGATCAGCCCCAGCATTTT . TRBV4-1 . TRBJ1-5
CASSTSGYEQYF TGTGCCAGCAGCACTAGTGGCTACGAGCAGTACTTC . TRBV7-8 . TRBJ2-7
CAWRGGRALEQYF TGTGCCTGGAGGGGCGGGAGGGCCCTCGAGCAGTACTTC few TRBV30 TRBD2 TRBJ2-7
CASSQDPVYYNEQFF TGCGCCAGCAGCCAAGATCCGGTATACTACAATGAGCAGTTCTTC . TRBV4-3 . TRBJ2-1
CSVIQQGAGNTIYF TGCAGCGTGATCCAACAGGGGGCTGGAAACACCATATATTTT . TRBV29-1 TRBD1 TRBJ1-3
CASSGARTGGTGELFF TGTGCCAGCAGTGGGGCAAGGACAGGGGGGACCGGGGAGCTGTTTTTT . TRBV2 TRBD1 TRBJ2-2
CASSPVRTGGLKAYNEQFF TGTGCCAGCTCACCCGTACGGACCGGAGGATTGAAGGCCTACAATGAGCAGTTCTTC few TRBV18 . TRBJ2-1
CASRIGRGYGYTF TGTGCCAGCAGAATAGGCAGGGGCTATGGCTACACCTTC . TRBV2 . TRBJ1-2
CASSLGRESIFTEAFF TGTGCTAGCAGCTTAGGGCGGGAGTCGATTTTCACTGAAGCTTTCTTT . TRBV7-7 . TRBJ1-1
CASSLGGLSPSTDTQYF TGCGCCAGCAGCCTCGGAGGACTTAGCCCTAGCACAGATACGCAGTATTTT . TRBV4-1 . TRBJ2-3
CSVEDWTGGHEQYF TGCAGCGTTGAAGATTGGACAGGGGGCCACGAGCAGTACTTC . TRBV29-1 TRBD1 TRBJ2-7
CASPRPNYGYTF TGTGCCAGCCCCAGACCTAACTATGGCTACACCTTC . TRBV7-2 . TRBJ1-2
CASRPGLTNTEAFF TGTGCCAGCAGACCGGGACTTACGAACACTGAAGCTTTCTTT . TRBV6-5 . TRBJ1-1
CASSIWGKEQFF TGTGCCAGTAGTATCTGGGGAAAGGAGCAGTTCTTC . TRBV19 . TRBJ2-1
CASSQGLGGRPQHF TGCGCCAGCAGCCAAGGGTTGGGGGGTCGGCCCCAGCATTTT . TRBV4-3 . TRBJ1-5
CASSPDWPYEQYF TGTGCCAGCAGTCCCGACTGGCCCTACGAGCAGTACTTC . TRBV25-1 . TRBJ2-7
CASSPGLSSYNEQFF TGTGCCAGCAGTCCCGGACTGAGCTCCTACAATGAGCAGTTCTTC . TRBV6-5 . TRBJ2-1